This section outlines one T cell receptor beta chain sequence together with its context. Each sample had at least 7 million PBMCs isolated. This entry comes from a study of blood T cells in healthy people across ages. Turning to the study itself: With template switching, about one barcoded beta molecule was captured per two T cells.

For the second PCR, which ran for roughly 6 to 12 cycles, a sample-barcoded 5' primer and a J-beta primer mix were used. A 12-random-nucleotide template-switch adaptor tagged each cDNA molecule. TCRdb redid the calling of the 5' RACE reads with MiXCR, one entry per CDR3 protein. Counted here are around 700,000 distinct CDR3 sequences, 25% occurring once; the ten biggest clones make up 9.4%. V lost 0 bases and J lost 4, with 10 bases in between. The germline CDR1 and CDR2 sequences are KGHDR and SFDVKD. The CDR3 totals 15 residues. The sample also formed part of further work on T cells of mothers and their children.

This TCR came from a boy aged 5-17 years in good health. Input material: blood. The chain carries TRBV24-1 and TRBJ2-3, with a tentative D call TRBD2 (5 bases). CDR3 nucleotide sequence: TGTGCCACCAGTGATTTGTTCCGGGATCCAGATACGCAGTATTTT. The encoded protein is CATSDLFRDPDTQYF.